This TCR beta chain was retrieved from a study of blood T cell repertoires in COVID-19. Whole-study context: Sites across the United States, Italy and Spain contributed samples from acute and convalescent COVID-19.

Under the authors' procedure: Amplifying reference gene primers gave estimates of nucleated cell counts. Clones were sequenced by immunoSEQ multiplex PCR, and TCRdb holds only the in-frame ones, with some missing. V, J and clone size reflect that table, while D and trimming were determined from the DNA. The sample records approximately 300,000 clones, around 80% being singletons. V was trimmed by 8 bases and J by 0 bases, leaving 16 bases between them. The CDR3 sequence is 16 residues long. Germline values: CDR1 SEHNR, CDR2 FQNEAQ (reference sequence). This receptor was identified in a woman in her forties or fifties with acute or convalescent COVID-19. The gene calls are TRBV7-9 and TRBJ2-2, with no clear D. Sequences were obtained from peripheral blood. The CDR3 DNA reads as TGTGCCAGCCCCATTAGCCGGTTAACGAACACCGGGGAGCTGTTTTTT. Translating it yields CASPISRLTNTGELFF.